This TCR beta chain was captured in a study of blood T cell repertoires in COVID-19. Germline CDR1 and CDR2: GTSNPN and SVGIG (reference sequence). V lost 8 bases and J lost 6, with 10 bases in between. The CDR3 consists of 11 residues. Patients at the Seattle site were enrolled during active infection and followed longitudinally. Clones were sequenced by immunoSEQ multiplex PCR, and TCRdb holds only the in-frame ones, with some missing. The sample lists approximately 63,000 clones, around 91% occurring once. This clonotype was sampled from an older woman with COVID-19, enrolled during active disease. Sequencing was carried out using peripheral blood. The chain uses TRBV30 and TRBJ1-4; TRBD1 is a possible D gene (5 bases). Written as DNA, the CDR3 is TGTGCCGGGCAGGGTTATGAAAAACTGTTTTTT. This sequence encodes CAGQGYEKLFF.